Listed below are T cell receptor beta chains from one sample, sequenced in a study of T cells in Graves' hyperthyroidism and ophthalmopathy. In TCRdb, the multiplex PCR reads were re-called with MiXCR into one record per CDR3 protein. The data show hundreds of thousands of distinct CDR3 sequences, 14% seen once. Specimen: blood. The receptors stem from a woman between 18 and 29 years old with Graves' hyperthyroidism. The CDR3 runs from the conserved cysteine through the conserved F or W. The D gene is left open where the match is weak. A row's size may be missing; if present it is once, few, many or a size class.

D,V,size,J,DNA,CDR3
TRBD2,TRBV20-1,many,TRBJ2-1,TGCAGTTCCTCATGGACTAGCGGGAGAACGGACTACATCGATGAGCAGTTCTTC,CSSSWTSGRTDYIDEQFF
TRBD1,TRBV7-9,.,TRBJ1-4,TGTGCCAGCAGTCCAACGACAGGGTTGACTAATGAAAAACTGTTTTTT,CASSPTTGLTNEKLFF
TRBD1,TRBV30,few,TRBJ1-1,TGTGCCTGGAGTCCAAAACACGGGACAGGGCCGGGCACTGAAGCTTTCTTT,CAWSPKHGTGPGTEAFF
TRBD1,TRBV12-3/TRBV12-4,many,TRBJ1-5,TGTGCCAGCAGCTCCGACAGGGGGCTTCAGCCCCAGCATTTT,CASSSDRGLQPQHF
.,TRBV7-3,many,TRBJ2-3,TGTGCCAGCAGCTTAGACCGGAACACAGATACGCAGTATTTT,CASSLDRNTDTQYF
TRBD2,TRBV10-1,once,TRBJ2-7,TGCGCCAGCAGCGAAGCGGGAGCCATGATCTACGAGCAGTACTTC,CASSEAGAMIYEQYF
.,TRBV5-6,.,TRBJ1-4,TGTGCCAGCAGCTTGTACAGTTGGAGGTTTGAAAAACTGTTTTTT,CASSLYSWRFEKLFF
.,TRBV6-6,few,TRBJ2-1,TGTGCCAGCAGTTACAGTTCGGACAATGAGCAGTTCTTC,CASSYSSDNEQFF
TRBD2,TRBV27,.,TRBJ2-7,TGTGCCAGCAGTTCCTGGACTAGCGGGAGGGGGCCCTACGAGCAGTACTTC,CASSSWTSGRGPYEQYF
.,TRBV9,.,TRBJ1-2,TGTGCCAGCAGCCCGGGTCCCCATGGCTACACCTTC,CASSPGPHGYTF
TRBD1,TRBV19,.,TRBJ1-1,TGTGCCAGTAGTATAGCGGGACAGGCGAACACTGAAGCTTTCTTT,CASSIAGQANTEAFF
TRBD2,TRBV27,.,TRBJ2-1,TGTGCCAGCGGGTCGGGACTAGCAGGCGGTGAGCAGTTCTTC,CASGSGLAGGEQFF
TRBD2,TRBV24-1,.,TRBJ2-1,TGTGCCACCTCTGGGCGGGAGGCTGTAAGCTCCTACAATGAGCAGTTCTTC,CATSGREAVSSYNEQFF
.,TRBV19,few,TRBJ2-3,TGTGCCAGTAGTACCCCCAGCGGACACACAGATACGCAGTATTTT,CASSTPSGHTDTQYF
TRBD1,TRBV5-4,few,TRBJ2-2,TGTGCCAGCAGCTCCCGGGACAGGGATACCGGGGAGCTGTTTTTT,CASSSRDRDTGELFF
TRBD2,TRBV12-3/TRBV12-4,few,TRBJ2-7,TGTGCCAGCGGATCGGGGGGGGGGGGCTACTACTACGAGCAGTACTTC,CASGSGGGGYYYEQYF
.,TRBV5-4,.,TRBJ1-2,TGTGCCAGCAGAGCGGGTCCGAGAGGGCGACCCTCTAACTATGGCTACACCTTC,CASRAGPRGRPSNYGYTF
.,TRBV4-2,.,TRBJ1-4,TGTGCCAGCAGCCCCAGGGAGGGCGGTAATGAAAAACTGTTTTTT,CASSPREGGNEKLFF
TRBD1,TRBV7-9,few,TRBJ2-2,TGTGCCAGCAACCTACTGGACAGGGCCACCGGGGAGCTGTTTTTT,CASNLLDRATGELFF
.,TRBV19,.,TRBJ1-2,TGTGCCAGTACCACGTTTGGCTATGGCTACACCTTC,CASTTFGYGYTF
.,TRBV30,few,TRBJ2-1,TGTGCCTGGAGTGTACGGCTAGAGCGTAATGAGCAGTTCTTC,CAWSVRLERNEQFF
.,TRBV6-2/TRBV6-3,few,TRBJ1-5,TGTGCCAGCAGGAACGGGGGGGTGGGCAATCAGCCCCAGCATTTT,CASRNGGVGNQPQHF
.,TRBV18,many,TRBJ2-3,TGTGCCAGCTCACCCAGACAGGCGTTGACCACAGATACGCAGTATTTT,CASSPRQALTTDTQYF
TRBD2,TRBV28,many,TRBJ2-7,TGTGCCAGCAGTTTGAAGCTAGCGGGAGTAAAGTCGTCCGAGCAGTACTTC,CASSLKLAGVKSSEQYF
.,TRBV24-1,many,TRBJ1-5,TGTGCCACCAGTGACAGGGCGGGAGGCAATCAGCCCCAGCATTTT,CATSDRAGGNQPQHF
.,TRBV28,many,TRBJ2-2,TGTGCCAGCAGTTTCACGGTTTTGGGGAACACCGGGGAGCTGTTTTTT,CASSFTVLGNTGELFF
.,TRBV14,many,TRBJ1-2,TGTGCCAGCCGGCTCGGGGGTACCTATGGCTACACCTTC,CASRLGGTYGYTF
.,TRBV20-1,many,TRBJ1-4,TGCAGTGCTAGTAGAGGGGGGTTTGAAAAACTGTTTTTT,CSASRGGFEKLFF
.,TRBV4-2,few,TRBJ1-4,TGTGCCAGCAGCCTAACAGGAGTCGGTAATGAAAAACTGTTTTTT,CASSLTGVGNEKLFF
TRBD1,TRBV18,many,TRBJ2-1,TGTGCCAGCTCACTACTCCGGGACAGGTACAATGAGCAGTTCTTC,CASSLLRDRYNEQFF
TRBD2,TRBV7-2,few,TRBJ2-1,TGTGCCAGCAGCCAGGTCGGGACTAGCGGGGGGGTTGAGCAGTTCTTC,CASSQVGTSGGVEQFF
.,TRBV11-2,many,TRBJ1-1,TGTGCCAGCAGCCCCTTTGGGGAAGTTGGGAACACTGAAGCTTTCTTT,CASSPFGEVGNTEAFF
TRBD1,TRBV20-1,many,TRBJ1-1,TGCAGTGCTAGGACAGGGGGGAACACTGAAGCTTTCTTT,CSARTGGNTEAFF
.,TRBV2,.,TRBJ1-5,TGTGCCAGCGGTGGGCCCCAGGATAATCAGCCCCAGCATTTT,CASGGPQDNQPQHF
.,TRBV24-1,.,TRBJ2-6,TGTGCCACCAGTGATCCATCTGGGGCCAACGTCCTGACTTTC,CATSDPSGANVLTF
.,TRBV7-8,.,TRBJ2-1,TGTGCCAGCAGCTTACGGCCGGCGGACCACTACAATGAGCAGTTCTTC,CASSLRPADHYNEQFF
.,TRBV5-8,.,TRBJ1-3,TGTGCCAGCTTTGACCGGGGGGCATTACATGGAAACACCATATATTTT,CASFDRGALHGNTIYF
.,TRBV2,many,TRBJ1-1,TGTGCCAGCAGTGAATCGGGACTGAAGAACACTGAAGCTTTCTTT,CASSESGLKNTEAFF
.,TRBV24-1,many,TRBJ1-1,TGTGCCACCAGGAGCAGGGTTATCGACACTGAAGCTTTCTTT,CATRSRVIDTEAFF
TRBD1,TRBV6-9,few,TRBJ1-2,TGTGCCAGCAGTTACTACAGGGGCGGTGGCTACACCTTC,CASSYYRGGGYTF
.,TRBV2,.,TRBJ1-6,TGTGCCAGCACGGGGGATTGGAATTCACCCCTCCACTTT,CASTGDWNSPLHF
.,TRBV12-3/TRBV12-4,.,TRBJ2-1,TGTGCCAGCACCTTGCGGGGCAGCGAACGTGAGCAGTTCTTC,CASTLRGSEREQFF
.,TRBV12-3/TRBV12-4,many,TRBJ1-5,TGTGCCAGCAACCTGAACCCGGGGGGCAATCAGCCCCAGCATTTT,CASNLNPGGNQPQHF
TRBD1,TRBV4-1,.,TRBJ1-5,TGCGCCAGCAGCCGAGGACAGGGGGCAACTTATAGCAATCAGCCCCAGCATTTT,CASSRGQGATYSNQPQHF
TRBD2,TRBV28,few,TRBJ2-7,TGTGCCAGCAGGAGCCCCTCGGGAGGGTCCTACGAGCAGTACTTC,CASRSPSGGSYEQYF
.,TRBV7-9,.,TRBJ2-3,TGTGCCAGCAGCCAAATTCCGAGCAGAACAGATACGCAGTATTTT,CASSQIPSRTDTQYF
TRBD2,TRBV20-1,many,TRBJ2-1,TGCAGTGCTAGAAGGGGCCACCTAGCGGGAAGTAACGATGAGCAGTTCTTC,CSARRGHLAGSNDEQFF
.,TRBV5-8,many,TRBJ2-3,TGTGCCAGCAGCTTTATAGATGCTAGCACAGATACGCAGTATTTT,CASSFIDASTDTQYF
.,TRBV27,few,TRBJ2-3,TGTGCCAGCAGTTTATCGAGTTGGCGGGAATACGATACGCAGTATTTT,CASSLSSWREYDTQYF
.,TRBV13,many,TRBJ1-2,TGTGCCAGCAGCCCCTACGATGCTAACTATGGCTACACCTTC,CASSPYDANYGYTF
.,TRBV6-1,many,TRBJ2-3,TGTGCCTCCCTCCGAGCAGATACGCAGTATTTT,CASLRADTQYF
.,TRBV3-1,many,TRBJ1-2,TGTGCCAGCAGCTCCATCGCTAACTATGGCTACACCTTC,CASSSIANYGYTF
TRBD1,TRBV18,.,TRBJ1-4,TGTGCCAGCTCACGCAATTGGATGACAGGGACGGAGGAAAAACTGTTTTTT,CASSRNWMTGTEEKLFF
.,TRBV11-2,few,TRBJ2-5,TGTGCCAGCAGCCCCGGCGGTAGCAGGGAGACCCAGTACTTC,CASSPGGSRETQYF
.,TRBV3-1,many,TRBJ1-3,TGTGCCAGCAGCCAACGAACGTGGACATCCTCTGGAAACACCATATATTTT,CASSQRTWTSSGNTIYF
.,TRBV5-1,many,TRBJ2-6,TGCGCCAGCAGCGAGGGACCCTGGGGAGGGGCCAACGTCCTGACTTTC,CASSEGPWGGANVLTF
TRBD1,TRBV11-2,.,TRBJ1-1,TGTGCCAGCAGCTGGGACAGGGGTACTGAAGCTTTCTTT,CASSWDRGTEAFF
TRBD1,TRBV10-3,.,TRBJ1-1,TGTGCCATCAGTGGGACAGGGGGCGTGTACACTGAAGCTTTCTTT,CAISGTGGVYTEAFF
.,TRBV3-1,many,TRBJ1-1,TGTGCCAGCAGCCAAAACCGCCGGGTTGGGTCCTTCTTT,CASSQNRRVGSFF
TRBD1,TRBV5-6,.,TRBJ1-5,TGTGCCAGCAGCTTGGGGACAGGGGGGGTCCCGCCCCAGCATTTT,CASSLGTGGVPPQHF